One T cell receptor (beta chain) is described in this entry. The sample originates from a study of blood T cell repertoires in COVID-19. The wider study: Both acute and convalescent COVID-19 samples were obtained from the United States, Italy and Spain. Sources were T cells, B-cell-depleted T cells, or PBMCs; the material itself was cDNA or gDNA.

Germline V gives CDR1 SGHTA, CDR2 FQGNSA. The CDR3 is 13 amino acids. Trimming stripped 5 bases from V and 6 bases from J, with 11 bases between. In the study's own analysis: Reference gene primer amplification in the assay estimated nucleated cell counts. The assay was immunoSEQ multiplex PCR, and TCRdb's table has in-frame clones only and misses some. The V and J calls and clone size come from that table; D and trimming were worked out from the DNA. The data show approximately 450,000 clones, 85% to 90% seen once. The sequence came from a woman aged 25 to 39 with acute or convalescent COVID-19. This chain uses TRBV7-2 with TRBJ1-5, with no clear D. The sample taken for sequencing was peripheral blood. The CDR3 region has the DNA TGTGCCAGCAGCCCCGACGGGTTTCAGCCCCAGCATTTT. Its translation is CASSPDGFQPQHF.